Sequencing of this T cell receptor beta chain was carried out in a study of T cell changes during pregnancy in multiple sclerosis. Germline values: CDR1 LGHNA, CDR2 YSLEER. V shed 5 bases and J 6 bases; nucleotides not matched to a gene: 11. CDR3 size: 15 residues. Assay: immunoSEQ multiplex PCR; the TCRdb copy retains only in-frame clones and omits some. The table shows around 62,000 clones, with roughly 93% occurring only once. This chain joins TRBV4-3 and TRBJ1-2, with TRBD1 identical over 8 bases. This sequence originates from a female donor with multiple sclerosis, enrolled in a pregnancy study. The input for sequencing was CD8+ T cells from peripheral blood mononuclear cells, taken in the second trimester of pregnancy. The CDR3 sequence: CASSLGGQEINGYTF. CDR3 DNA: TGCGCCAGCAGCTTGGGGGGACAGGAGATAAATGGCTACACCTTC.